These T cell receptor beta chains were read from a single sample in a study of chemoradiotherapy in HPV16-positive cancers. Data came from immunoSEQ multiplex PCR; TCRdb stores just in-frame clones and leaves some out. Found here are 9,000 to 13,000 clones, around 83% of them singletons; the top ten hold roughly 14%. The source was tumor tissue, collected from a patient who underwent chemoradiotherapy. These receptor sequences come from a human donor with HPV-associated anogenital cancer. CDR3s include the opening cysteine and the closing phenylalanine or tryptophan.

V gene	J gene	CDR3 protein
TRBV15	TRBJ2-2	CATSPAGLGAVGELFF
TRBV7-2	TRBJ2-1	CASSELTGGEQFF
TRBV27	TRBJ2-1	CASSLGAGGYNEQFF
TRBV5-1	TRBJ2-1	CASSTGPGNNEQFF
TRBV6-4	TRBJ1-1	CASSEEENTEAFF
TRBV7-6	TRBJ2-1	CASSFSRDNEQFF
TRBV11-3	TRBJ2-6	CASSFSGANVLTF
TRBV10-3	TRBJ1-1	CAISGRGGGDTEAFF
TRBV2	TRBJ1-1	CASSEQGTVLNTEAFF
TRBV6-1	TRBJ2-7	CASTWTGDYEQYF
TRBV18	TRBJ1-4	CASSPAGHSGKLFF
TRBV11-2	TRBJ1-2	CASSLRAQVGYTF
TRBV7-9	TRBJ2-1	CASGSENYNEQFF
TRBV28	TRBJ1-2	CASSWDIPRVGGYTF
TRBV13	TRBJ1-3	CASSVRGLDSGNTIYF
TRBV7-9	TRBJ1-4	CASSPLFGEKLFF
TRBV5-1	TRBJ1-2	CASSLPGQGADYGYTF
TRBV5-1	TRBJ2-7	CASSASKWLDGILSKGEQYF
TRBV28	TRBJ1-1	CASTSSRAGNTEAFF
TRBV5-1	TRBJ1-2	CASRSEGGGGYTF
TRBV27	TRBJ2-2	CASRLAGADTGELFF
TRBV9	TRBJ2-1	CASSPGGILLEQFF
TRBV5-8	TRBJ1-3	CASQSQTGVTGNTIYF
TRBV27	TRBJ1-2	CASSSPGQGIHGYTF
TRBV7-9	TRBJ1-2	CASSGQGYYGYTF
TRBV7-9	TRBJ1-1	CASSLAGRGTEAFF
TRBV19	TRBJ2-3	CASSIQGATDTQYF
TRBV2	TRBJ2-6	CASVQGVSSGANVLTF
TRBV7-2	TRBJ2-1	CASSLRRGGGSANEQFF
TRBV5-6	TRBJ1-1	CASSAETGGYTEAFF
TRBV6-1	TRBJ2-7	CASSLSTGHEQYF
TRBV10-3	TRBJ2-6	CAISDRTGANVLTF
TRBV7-9	TRBJ2-2	CASSFRQGNTGELFF
TRBV18	TRBJ1-1	CASSPAGGTEAFF
TRBV5-6	TRBJ1-5	CASSLGLESNQPQHF
TRBV6-1	TRBJ1-1	CASSGSGPNTEAFF
TRBV28	TRBJ1-2	CASSSLTTGSGYTF
TRBV14	TRBJ2-1	CASSPRQGNYNEQFF
TRBV5-1	TRBJ1-2	CASSPSEGLRGYTF
TRBV4-1	TRBJ2-7	CASSQDEYEQYF
TRBV7-2	TRBJ2-2	CASSVDWRGELFF
TRBV15	TRBJ2-7	CATSRDIGNSYEQYF
TRBV11-2	TRBJ1-1	CASSFSRTGPYGTEAFF
TRBV5-1	TRBJ2-1	CASSWNFYYNEQFF
TRBV5-1	TRBJ1-6	CASTQDATMGSPLHF
TRBV12-5	TRBJ2-1	CASGLFSPTSGGDNEQFF
TRBV7-3	TRBJ2-2	CASTDRPNTGELFF
TRBV11-2	TRBJ2-7	CASSVTQGSTYEQYF
TRBV6-5	TRBJ1-5	CASSLGQGAHQPQHF
TRBV15	TRBJ1-3	CATSRDEGRAAGNTIYF
TRBV5-4	TRBJ1-1	CAYRTDTEAFF
TRBV19	TRBJ2-3	CASSIGLGGERGTQYF
TRBV2	TRBJ1-5	CASSPDRVDQPQHF
TRBV13	TRBJ1-2	CASSSGQRGSGYTF
TRBV5-1	TRBJ1-3	CASSLDSLGSGNTIYF